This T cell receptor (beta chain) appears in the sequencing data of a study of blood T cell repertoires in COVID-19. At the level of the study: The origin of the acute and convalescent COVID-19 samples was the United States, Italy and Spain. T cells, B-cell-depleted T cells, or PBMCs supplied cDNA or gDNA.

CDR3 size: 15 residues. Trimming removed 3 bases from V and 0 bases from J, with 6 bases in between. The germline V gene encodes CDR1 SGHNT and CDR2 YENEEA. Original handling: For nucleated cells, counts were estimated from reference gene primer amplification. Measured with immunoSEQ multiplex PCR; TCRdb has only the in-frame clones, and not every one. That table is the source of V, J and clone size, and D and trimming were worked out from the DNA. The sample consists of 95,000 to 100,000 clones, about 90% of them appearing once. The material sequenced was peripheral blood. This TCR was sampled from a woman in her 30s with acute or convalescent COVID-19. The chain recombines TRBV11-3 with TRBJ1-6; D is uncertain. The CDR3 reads CASSLGSSYNSPLHF. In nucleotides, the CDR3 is TGTGCCAGCAGCTTGGGGAGCTCCTATAATTCACCCCTCCACTTT. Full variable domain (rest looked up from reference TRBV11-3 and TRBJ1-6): EAGVVQSPRYKIIEKKQPVAFWCNPISGHNTLYWYLQNLGQGPELLIRYENEEAVDDSQLPKDRFSAERLKGVDSTLKIQPAELGDSAVYLCASSLGSSYNSPLHFGNGTRLTVT.